The TCR beta chain under discussion was sequenced for a study of blood T cell repertoires in COVID-19. About the study: Collection of acute and convalescent COVID-19 samples took place in the United States, Italy and Spain. Sample material is recorded as cDNA or gDNA derived from T cells, B-cell-depleted T cells, or PBMCs.

A few counts support this clone. Original methodology: Reference gene primers were amplified, and this amplification served to estimate nucleated cell counts. The method was immunoSEQ multiplex PCR; TCRdb's version includes in-frame clones alone and lacks a portion of them. The D gene and trimming were derived from the DNA, and the V and J assignments and clone size from that table. Among roughly 74,000 clones listed, 84% were seen once. The receptor's source is a man between 65 and 85 years old with acute or convalescent COVID-19. Sequences were obtained from peripheral blood.

CDR3 sequence: CATSRDTPGQGIQYF. The CDR3 region has the DNA TGTGCCACCAGCAGAGATACTCCGGGACAGGGTATTCAGTACTTC. The chain is built from TRBV15 and TRBJ2-4, with 9 nucleotides matching TRBD1. The CDR3 is 15 amino acids. After removal of 0 bases from V and 10 bases from J, the junction contained 7 bases not matched to a gene. Germline loops: CDR1 LNHNV, CDR2 YYDKDF (reference sequence).